This T cell receptor (beta chain) was recorded in a study of tumor-infiltrating lymphocytes in primary liver carcinoma. Study-level findings and limits: Blood fell significantly below tumors in its top-250-clone fraction (p = 0.039). All five tumor regions shared only about 8-25% of top clones.

Concerning this clonotype: Antigen unknown. Compared with germline, one end of the junction differs, possibly owing to a read error.

Unsorted bulk tissue, about 17-33 mg of it, served as the source for co-extraction of RNA and DNA. Reverse transcription of 500 ng total RNA with a constant-region primer produced TCR beta cDNA. Library construction for TCR beta comprised three nested multiplex PCR rounds performed with slightly modified ARM-PCR. TRBV1-TRBV30 forward primers paired with a C-beta reverse primer were used in the first two PCR rounds, which ran approximately 10 cycles each. TCRdb itself ran the multiplex PCR reads through MiXCR, one entry per CDR3 protein. The sample lists 45,000 to 55,000 distinct CDR3 sequences, about three quarters seen once, with around 23% in the top ten. Germline-derived CDR1 and CDR2 are MNHEY and SVGAGI. This CDR3 is built from 14 residues.

The V call is TRBV6-5, the J call TRBJ2-3, with unresolved D. The sequenced sample was liver tumor tissue from sampling region 2. Regarding subset: tumor region T2, inferior pole. The sequence derives from a man aged 35-49 years with primary liver carcinoma and hepatitis B virus infection. Here the CDR3 reads CASNWDGRTDTHYF. The CDR3 DNA follows: TGTGCCAGCAATTGGGATGGACGCACAGATACGCACTATTTT.